The source of this T cell receptor beta chain is a study of blood T cells in healthy people across ages (dated by TCRdb to between 2014 and 2016). About the full investigation: In model experiments, roughly one uniquely barcoded TCR beta cDNA molecule per two T cells was captured by template switching. Donors were grouped into four age groups: young (average roughly 16 years), middle-aged (approximately 41), aged (about 59) and long-lived (around 82). Two additional independent replicas of 1 million unique cDNA reads from the same blood draw were analyzed for two donors (one aged 18 to 29 and one aged 80 or older). The study measured age-related changes in TCR beta repertoire diversity using deep sequencing normalized with unique cDNA molecular identifiers.

Library method: 5' RACE. The reads were generated on an Illumina HiSeq 2500. The second PCR ran for roughly 7 to 12 cycles and used a J-beta primer mix along with a sample-barcoded 5' primer. Each TCR beta cDNA molecule received a unique molecular identifier from a template-switch 5' adaptor carrying 12 random nucleotides. At least 2.5 million CDR3-containing paired-end reads were obtained from each sample. First-strand cDNA was synthesized from all RNA with the Mint cDNA synthesis kit, primed by a TRBC-specific oligonucleotide. Following uracil-DNA glycosylase treatment, a first 18-cycle PCR with universal primers M1SS and BC2_uni_R was performed on all cDNA. The study's processing was this. Each sample was normalized by randomly selecting 1 million high-quality reads, each carrying a distinct molecular identifier. Reads with shared molecular identifiers were discarded instead of being binned into consensus sequences. MiTCR, run with a Q25 quality threshold and the strictest error-elimination algorithm, handled CDR3 identification, clonotype clustering and error correction. A nonparametric unseen species model with Euler transformation was used to estimate a lower bound on total TCR beta diversity. TCRdb applied fastp at Q25 and MiXCR to the public reads, then kept only in-frame beta chains. Duplicate CDR3 protein sequences are folded into a single record with the most common DNA and genes. The V and J calls were determined by TCRdb, not by the authors. The sample table contains some 940,000 distinct CDR3 sequences; only one count was recorded for under 35% of them. The ten top clones hold approximately 10% of the sample.

A note on this clonotype: No cognate antigen has been identified for it. A much bigger clone sits one base away, suggesting this may be a read error.

Study-wide findings and limitations: Estimates of total diversity from one million sequenced T cells were regarded as lower bounds and underestimates. Because the CMV infection status of the donors was unknown, age-related changes in expanded clonotypes may potentially have been confounded. The percentage of naive T cells measured by flow cytometry correlated strongly with observed TCR beta diversity. Compared with the aged group, more naive CD4+ T cells, fewer expanded clones and increased TCR diversity were shown by the long-lived group, suggesting age selection. Bulk unsorted PBMC profiling prevented conclusive comparison of naive and antigen-experienced compartments. As age increased, observed TCR beta diversity per million T cells dropped in a roughly linear way, and a significant reduction was already evident by age around 41.

The CDR3 has 15 amino acids, counting the end cysteine and phenylalanine. The read is trimmed to its CDR3 DNA, 45 bases read in frame from base 1. Compared with germline, V lacks 5 bases and J lacks 7 bases; bases without a gene match: 13. The germline V gene (reference sequence) provides CDR1 MNHEY and CDR2 SMNVEV. Systemically healthy Caucasian individuals from Russia, 35 to 40 in total and aged roughly 6 to 95 years, were included as donors. Ten milliliters of peripheral blood were drawn from each donor into EDTA-treated Vacutainer tubes. Ficoll-Paque density-gradient centrifugation was used to isolate PBMCs, with at least 6.5 million per sample. Total RNA was extracted from PBMCs with Trizol reagent, with at least 5.5 micrograms obtained per sample. For every donor, an aliquot of PBMCs went through flow cytometry to measure the percentages of naive CD45RAhigh/CD27high T cells. These data are also associated with another study on T cells of mothers and their children. The second study, in turn, reports: The donors were nine systemically healthy Caucasian individuals, made up of three mothers and their six children. cDNA synthesis consumed the entire amount of extracted RNA, loaded at around 1.4 ug RNA in each 15 ul reaction. Sample barcodes and 2-4 random nucleotides were added via the M1S primer in the second PCR. More than 8 million TCR beta CDR3 reads were obtained from each mother, and some 3 million reads were obtained from each child. In both related and unrelated pairs, thymic selection shapes the output of TCR recombination in a similar way, with inherited differences having only a minor effect. Related mother-child pairs always showed normalized repertoire overlap that was slightly higher than in unrelated mother-child pairs, though the difference was never significant. Persistent microchimeric T cell clones were not detected, at a sensitivity of about 100 clones per million clonotypes. In the study, deep NGS was used to compare the TCR beta repertoires of mothers and children, and features distinguishing related mother-child pairs from unrelated individuals were sought. The mean age was 40 +/- 4 years for the mothers and around 11 +/- 4 years for the children. After adapter ligation was performed with NEBNext reagents, the libraries were sequenced on an Illumina HiSeq 2000 with 100+100 nt paired-end reads. To prevent cross-contamination, the mother and child libraries were prepared a month apart and were sequenced in separate runs. For each donor, somewhere between roughly 450,000 and 2,000,000 distinct TCR beta clonotypes were identified. Naive TCR beta clonotypes were estimated from low-frequency clonotypes matched to each donor's FACS-determined naive share, without sorting.

Sequencing was done on a sample of blood. The clonotype comes from a middle-aged woman in good health. This sequence uses TRBV27 and TRBJ2-7, with 8 bases in between that match TRBD1. The DNA is as follows: TGTGCCAGCAGTACCCCTGGGGACAGGAAACGGGAGCAGTACTTC. Translation gives CASSTPGDRKREQYF.